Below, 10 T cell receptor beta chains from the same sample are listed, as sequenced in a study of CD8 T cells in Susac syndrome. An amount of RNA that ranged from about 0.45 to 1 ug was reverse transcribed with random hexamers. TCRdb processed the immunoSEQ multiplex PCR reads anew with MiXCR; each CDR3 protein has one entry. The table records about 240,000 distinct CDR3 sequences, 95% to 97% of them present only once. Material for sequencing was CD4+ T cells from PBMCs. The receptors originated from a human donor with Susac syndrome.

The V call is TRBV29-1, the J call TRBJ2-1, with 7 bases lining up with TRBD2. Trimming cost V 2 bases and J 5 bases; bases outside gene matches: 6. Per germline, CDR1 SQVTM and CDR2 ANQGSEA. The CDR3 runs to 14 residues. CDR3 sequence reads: CSVEKRLADNEQFF. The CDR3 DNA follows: TGCAGCGTTGAAAAGAGGCTAGCGGACAATGAGCAGTTCTTC.

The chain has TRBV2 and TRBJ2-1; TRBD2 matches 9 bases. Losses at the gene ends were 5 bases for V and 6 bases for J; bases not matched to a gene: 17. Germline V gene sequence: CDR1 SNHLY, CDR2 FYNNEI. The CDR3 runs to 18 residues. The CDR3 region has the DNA TGTGCCAGCAGTATGGCAAATGGTTGGACTAGCGTCCTCAATGAGCAGTTCTTC. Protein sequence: CASSMANGWTSVLNEQFF.

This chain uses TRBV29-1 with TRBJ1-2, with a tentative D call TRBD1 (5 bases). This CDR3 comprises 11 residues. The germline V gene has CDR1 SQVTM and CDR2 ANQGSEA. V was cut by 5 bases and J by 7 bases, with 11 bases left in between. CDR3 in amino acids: CSVRAGTGYTF. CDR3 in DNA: TGCAGCGTTAGGGCAGGGACTGGCTACACCTTC.

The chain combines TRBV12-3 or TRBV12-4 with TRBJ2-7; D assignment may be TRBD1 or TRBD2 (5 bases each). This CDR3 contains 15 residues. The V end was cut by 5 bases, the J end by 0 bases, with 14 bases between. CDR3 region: CASSGAGTGSYEQYF. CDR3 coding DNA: TGTGCCAGCAGTGGTGCCGGGACGGGCTCCTACGAGCAGTACTTC.

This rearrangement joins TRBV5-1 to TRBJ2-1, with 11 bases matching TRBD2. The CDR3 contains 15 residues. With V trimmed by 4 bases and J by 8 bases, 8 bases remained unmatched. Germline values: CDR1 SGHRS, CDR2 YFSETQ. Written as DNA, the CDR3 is TGCGCCAGCAGCCGATTAGCGGGAGGGCCGGATGAGCAGTTCTTC. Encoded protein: CASSRLAGGPDEQFF.

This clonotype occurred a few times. CDR3 sequence: CSARDGLAGYEQYF. CDR3 sequence (DNA): TGCAGTGCTAGAGATGGACTAGCGGGATACGAGCAGTACTTC. The J gene is TRBJ2-7, the V gene TRBV20-1; 12 positions agree with TRBD2. J gave up 4 bases and V 0 bases, and 1 base lay outside the gene matches. From germline, CDR1 is DFQATT and CDR2 SNEGSKA (reference sequence). The CDR3 is 14 residues long.

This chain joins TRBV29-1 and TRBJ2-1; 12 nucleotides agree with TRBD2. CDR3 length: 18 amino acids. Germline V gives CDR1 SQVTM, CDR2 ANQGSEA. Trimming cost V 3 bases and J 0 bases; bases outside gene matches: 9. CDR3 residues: CSVDQSTSGSLSYNEQFF. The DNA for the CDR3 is TGCAGCGTTGACCAGTCGACTAGCGGGAGCCTCTCCTACAATGAGCAGTTCTTC.

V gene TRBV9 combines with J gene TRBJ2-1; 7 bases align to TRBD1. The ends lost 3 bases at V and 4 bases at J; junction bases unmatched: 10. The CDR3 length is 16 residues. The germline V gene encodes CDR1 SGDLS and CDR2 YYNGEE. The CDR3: CASSANRGPGYNEQFF. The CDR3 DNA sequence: TGTGCCAGCAGCGCAAACAGGGGCCCAGGGTACAATGAGCAGTTCTTC.

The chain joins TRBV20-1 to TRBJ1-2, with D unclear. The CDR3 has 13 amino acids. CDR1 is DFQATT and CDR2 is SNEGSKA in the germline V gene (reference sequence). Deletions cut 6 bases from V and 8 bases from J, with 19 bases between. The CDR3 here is CSAPVSLSGGYTF. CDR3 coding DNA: TGCAGTGCGCCGGTCTCTCTCTCGGGAGGCTACACCTTC.

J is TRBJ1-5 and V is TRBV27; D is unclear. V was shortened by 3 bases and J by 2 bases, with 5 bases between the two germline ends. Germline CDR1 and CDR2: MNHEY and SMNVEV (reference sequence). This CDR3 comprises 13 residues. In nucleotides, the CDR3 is TGTGCCAGCAGTTTCCGGGGCAATCAGCCCCAGCATTTT. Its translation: CASSFRGNQPQHF.